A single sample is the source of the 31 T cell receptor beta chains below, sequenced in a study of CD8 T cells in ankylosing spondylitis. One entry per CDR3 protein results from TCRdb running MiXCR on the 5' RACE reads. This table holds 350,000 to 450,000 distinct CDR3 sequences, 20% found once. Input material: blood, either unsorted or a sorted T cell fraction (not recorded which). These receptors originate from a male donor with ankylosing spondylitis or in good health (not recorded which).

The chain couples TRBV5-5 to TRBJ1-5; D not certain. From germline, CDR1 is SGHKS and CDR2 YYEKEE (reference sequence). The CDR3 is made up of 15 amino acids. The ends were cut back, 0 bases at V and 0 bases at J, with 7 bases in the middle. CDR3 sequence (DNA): TGTGCCAGCAGCTTGGCGTGGAATAGCAATCAGCCCCAGCATTTT. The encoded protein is CASSLAWNSNQPQHF.

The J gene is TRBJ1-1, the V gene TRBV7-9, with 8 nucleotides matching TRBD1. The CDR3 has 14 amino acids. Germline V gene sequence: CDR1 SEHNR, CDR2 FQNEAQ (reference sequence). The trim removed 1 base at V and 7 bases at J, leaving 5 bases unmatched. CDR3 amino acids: CASSLVGTGGEAFF. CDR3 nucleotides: TGTGCCAGCAGCTTAGTCGGGACAGGAGGTGAAGCTTTCTTT.

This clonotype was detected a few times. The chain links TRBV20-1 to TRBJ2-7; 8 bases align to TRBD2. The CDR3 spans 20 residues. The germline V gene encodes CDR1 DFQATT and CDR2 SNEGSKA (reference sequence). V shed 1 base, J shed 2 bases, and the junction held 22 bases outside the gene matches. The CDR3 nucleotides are TGCAGTGCTAGAGCCAGACCGTCGGCAGCAACGGGACTAGAGCCCTACGAGCAGTACTTC. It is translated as CSARARPSAATGLEPYEQYF.

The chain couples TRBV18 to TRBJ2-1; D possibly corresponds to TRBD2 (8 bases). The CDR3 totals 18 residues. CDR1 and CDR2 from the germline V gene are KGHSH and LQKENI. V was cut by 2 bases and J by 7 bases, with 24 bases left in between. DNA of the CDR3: TGTGCCAGCTCACCATACGGGACTAGGCCTCCAGGGGGAAATGAGCAGTTCTTC. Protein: CASSPYGTRPPGGNEQFF.

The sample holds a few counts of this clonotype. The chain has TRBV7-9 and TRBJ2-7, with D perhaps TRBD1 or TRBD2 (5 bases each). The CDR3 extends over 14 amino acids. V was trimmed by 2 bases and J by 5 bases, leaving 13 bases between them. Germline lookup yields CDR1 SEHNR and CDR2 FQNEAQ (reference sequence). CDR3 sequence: CASSLSGGPHEQYF. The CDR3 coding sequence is TGTGCCAGCAGCTTAAGTGGGGGTCCCCACGAGCAGTACTTC.

CDR3 amino acids: CASSGGEPQETQYF. The CDR3 nucleotides read TGTGCCAGCAGTGGGGGTGAACCCCAAGAGACCCAGTACTTC. The rearrangement joins TRBV12-3 or TRBV12-4 to TRBJ2-5, with D perhaps being TRBD1 or TRBD2 (5 bases each). The CDR3 covers 14 residues. V dropped 5 bases and J dropped 1 base, with 11 bases sitting between them.

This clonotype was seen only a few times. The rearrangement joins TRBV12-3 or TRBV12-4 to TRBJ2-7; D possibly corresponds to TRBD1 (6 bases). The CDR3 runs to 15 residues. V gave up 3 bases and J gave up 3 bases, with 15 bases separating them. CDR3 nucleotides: TGTGCCAGCAGTTTCGCAGGGGCCTTCGTCTACGAGCAGTACTTC. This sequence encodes CASSFAGAFVYEQYF.

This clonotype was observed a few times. In nucleotides, the CDR3 is TGTGCCAGCAGCCAAGATAGGATTGAGACTCGACCAGCGGACACCGGGGAGCTGTTTTTT. Protein: CASSQDRIETRPADTGELFF. This chain joins TRBV4-2 and TRBJ2-2, with D tentatively TRBD2 (5 bases). The CDR3 consists of 20 residues. CDR1 and CDR2 (germline): LGHNA, YNFKEQ. Trimming shortened V by 0 bases and J by 3 bases, and 23 bases separated the two germline ends.

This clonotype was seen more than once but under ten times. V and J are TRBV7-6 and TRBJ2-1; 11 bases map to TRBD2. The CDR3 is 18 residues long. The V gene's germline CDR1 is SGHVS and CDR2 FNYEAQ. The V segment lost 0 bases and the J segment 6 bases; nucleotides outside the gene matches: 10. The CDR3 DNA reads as TGTGCCAGCAGCTTAGCGGTGACTAGCGGGGCCAGCCCCAATGAGCAGTTCTTC. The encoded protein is CASSLAVTSGASPNEQFF.

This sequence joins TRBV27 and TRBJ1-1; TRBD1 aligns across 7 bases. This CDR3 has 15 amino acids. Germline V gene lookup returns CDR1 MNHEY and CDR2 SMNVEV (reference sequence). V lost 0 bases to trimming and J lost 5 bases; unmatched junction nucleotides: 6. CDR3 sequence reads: CASSLSPGGRTEAFF. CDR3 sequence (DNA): TGTGCCAGCAGTTTATCCCCAGGGGGTCGGACTGAAGCTTTCTTT.

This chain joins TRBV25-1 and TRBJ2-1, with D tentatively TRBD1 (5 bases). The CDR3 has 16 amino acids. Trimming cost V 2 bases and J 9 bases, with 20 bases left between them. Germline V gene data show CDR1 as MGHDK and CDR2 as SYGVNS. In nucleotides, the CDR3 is TGTGCCAGCAGTGAAAGACAGAACTGGGTTTTGAGTGAGCAGTTCTTC. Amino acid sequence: CASSERQNWVLSEQFF.

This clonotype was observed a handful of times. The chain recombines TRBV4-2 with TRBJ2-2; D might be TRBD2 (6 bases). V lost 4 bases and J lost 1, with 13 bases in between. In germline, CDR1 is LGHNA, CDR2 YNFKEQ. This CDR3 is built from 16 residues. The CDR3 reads CASSPPGLLNTGELFF. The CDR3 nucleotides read TGTGCCAGCAGCCCTCCGGGACTCTTGAACACCGGGGAGCTGTTTTTT.

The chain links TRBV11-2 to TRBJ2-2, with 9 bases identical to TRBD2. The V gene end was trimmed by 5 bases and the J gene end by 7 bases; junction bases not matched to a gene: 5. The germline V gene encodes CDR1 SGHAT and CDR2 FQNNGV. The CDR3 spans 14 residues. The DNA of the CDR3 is TGTGCCAGCAGCCCGGGACTAGCTGGCGGGGAGCTGTTTTTT. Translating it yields CASSPGLAGGELFF.

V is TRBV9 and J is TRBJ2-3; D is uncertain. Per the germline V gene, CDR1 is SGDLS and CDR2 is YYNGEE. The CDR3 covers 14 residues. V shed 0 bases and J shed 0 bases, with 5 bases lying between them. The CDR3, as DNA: TGTGCCAGCAGCGTAGGTCGGAGCACAGATACGCAGTATTTT. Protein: CASSVGRSTDTQYF.

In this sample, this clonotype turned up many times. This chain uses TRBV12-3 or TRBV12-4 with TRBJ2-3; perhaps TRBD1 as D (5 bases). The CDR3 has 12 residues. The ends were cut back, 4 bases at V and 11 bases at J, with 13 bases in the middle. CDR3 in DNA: TGTGCCAGCAGTTCTTTAGGGGTGGGGCAGTATTTT. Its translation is CASSSLGVGQYF.

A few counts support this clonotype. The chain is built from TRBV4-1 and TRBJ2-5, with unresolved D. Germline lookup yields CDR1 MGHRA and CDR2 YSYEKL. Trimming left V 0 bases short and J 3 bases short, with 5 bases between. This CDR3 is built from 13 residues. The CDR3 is CASSQDWEETQYF. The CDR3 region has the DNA TGCGCCAGCAGCCAAGACTGGGAAGAGACCCAGTACTTC.

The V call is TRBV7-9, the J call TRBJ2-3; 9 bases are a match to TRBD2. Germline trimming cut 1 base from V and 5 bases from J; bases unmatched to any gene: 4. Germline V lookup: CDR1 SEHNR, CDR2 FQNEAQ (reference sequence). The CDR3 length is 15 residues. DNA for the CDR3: TGTGCCAGCAGCTTAGGGGCGGGGGGGCAAGATACGCAGTATTTT. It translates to CASSLGAGGQDTQYF.

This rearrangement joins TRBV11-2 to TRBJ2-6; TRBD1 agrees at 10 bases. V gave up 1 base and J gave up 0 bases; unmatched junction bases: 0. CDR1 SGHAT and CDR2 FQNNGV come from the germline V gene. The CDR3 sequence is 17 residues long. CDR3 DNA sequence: TGTGCCAGCAGCTTAGGGACAGGGGGCTCTGGGGCCAACGTCCTGACTTTC. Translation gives CASSLGTGGSGANVLTF.

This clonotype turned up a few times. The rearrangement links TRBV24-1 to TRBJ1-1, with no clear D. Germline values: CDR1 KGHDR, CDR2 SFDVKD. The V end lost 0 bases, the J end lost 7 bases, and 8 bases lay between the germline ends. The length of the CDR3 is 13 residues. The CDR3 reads CATSDLRGNEAFF. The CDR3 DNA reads TGTGCCACCAGTGATTTGAGAGGGAATGAAGCTTTCTTT.

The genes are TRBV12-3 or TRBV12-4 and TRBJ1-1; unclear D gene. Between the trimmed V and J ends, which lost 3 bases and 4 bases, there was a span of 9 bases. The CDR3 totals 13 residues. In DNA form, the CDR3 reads TGTGCCAGCAGTTTCGCCGTTGGCACTGAAGCTTTCTTT. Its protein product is CASSFAVGTEAFF.

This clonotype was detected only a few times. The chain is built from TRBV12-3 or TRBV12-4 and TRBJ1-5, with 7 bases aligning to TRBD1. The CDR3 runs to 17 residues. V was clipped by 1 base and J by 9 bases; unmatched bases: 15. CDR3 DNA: TGTGCCAGCAGTTTAGTCGACGGGACAGTACTACCTGGGCCCCAGCATTTT. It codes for CASSLVDGTVLPGPQHF.

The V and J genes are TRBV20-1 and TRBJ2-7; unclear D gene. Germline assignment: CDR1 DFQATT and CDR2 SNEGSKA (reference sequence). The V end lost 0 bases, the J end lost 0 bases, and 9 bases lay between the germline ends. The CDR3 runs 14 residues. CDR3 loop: CSARDLGPSYEQYF. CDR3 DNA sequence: TGCAGTGCTAGAGATCTGGGCCCCTCCTACGAGCAGTACTTC.

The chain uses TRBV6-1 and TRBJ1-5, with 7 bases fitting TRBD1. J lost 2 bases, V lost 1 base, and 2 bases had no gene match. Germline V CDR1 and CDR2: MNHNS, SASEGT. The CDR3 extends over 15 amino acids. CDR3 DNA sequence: TGTGCCAGCAGTGAAGTAGGGGGCGGCAATCAGCCCCAGCATTTT. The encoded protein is CASSEVGGGNQPQHF.

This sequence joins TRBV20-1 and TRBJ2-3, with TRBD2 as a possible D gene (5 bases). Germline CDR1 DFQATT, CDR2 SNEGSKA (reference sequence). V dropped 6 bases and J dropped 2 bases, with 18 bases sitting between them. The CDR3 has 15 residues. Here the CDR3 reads CSARSDFSYTDTQYF. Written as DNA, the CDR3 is TGCAGTGCCCGATCGGACTTTTCTTACACAGATACGCAGTATTTT.

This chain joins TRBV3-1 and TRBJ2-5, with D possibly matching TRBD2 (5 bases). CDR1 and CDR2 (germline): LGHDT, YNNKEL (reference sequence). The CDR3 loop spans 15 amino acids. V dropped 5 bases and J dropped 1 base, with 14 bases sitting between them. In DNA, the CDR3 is TGTGCCAGCAGCGACTACGCTGCGCCCCAAGAGACCCAGTACTTC. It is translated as CASSDYAAPQETQYF.

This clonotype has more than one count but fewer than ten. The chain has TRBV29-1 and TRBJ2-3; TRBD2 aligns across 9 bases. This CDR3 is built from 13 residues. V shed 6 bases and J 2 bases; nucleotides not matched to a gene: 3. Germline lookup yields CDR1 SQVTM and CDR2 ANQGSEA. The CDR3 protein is CSVIAGDTDTQYF. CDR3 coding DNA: TGCAGCGTGATAGCGGGGGACACAGATACGCAGTATTTT.

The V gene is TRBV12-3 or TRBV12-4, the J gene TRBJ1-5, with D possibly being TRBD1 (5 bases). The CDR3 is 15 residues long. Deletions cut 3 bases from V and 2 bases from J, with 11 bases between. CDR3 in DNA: TGTGCCAGCAGTTTTTTCGGGGGGGGCAATCAGCCCCAGCATTTT. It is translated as CASSFFGGGNQPQHF.

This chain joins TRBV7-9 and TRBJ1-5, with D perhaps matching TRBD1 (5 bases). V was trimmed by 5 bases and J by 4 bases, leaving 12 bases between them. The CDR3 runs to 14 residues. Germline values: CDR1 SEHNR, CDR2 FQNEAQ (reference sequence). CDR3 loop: CASSSRDGNQPQHF. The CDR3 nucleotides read TGTGCCAGCAGCAGCAGGGACGGGAATCAGCCCCAGCATTTT.

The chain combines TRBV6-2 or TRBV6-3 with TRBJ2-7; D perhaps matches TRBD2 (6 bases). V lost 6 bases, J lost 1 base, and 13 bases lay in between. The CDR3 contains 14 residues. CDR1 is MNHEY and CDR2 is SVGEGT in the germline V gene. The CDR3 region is CASRPGAESYEQYF. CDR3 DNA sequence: TGTGCCAGCAGACCGGGAGCGGAGTCCTACGAGCAGTACTTC.

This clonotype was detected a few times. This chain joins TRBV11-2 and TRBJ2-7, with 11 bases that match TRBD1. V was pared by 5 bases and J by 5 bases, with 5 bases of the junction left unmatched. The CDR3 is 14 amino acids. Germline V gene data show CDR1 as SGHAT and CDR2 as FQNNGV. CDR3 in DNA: TGTGCCAGCAGCCTATGGACAGGGGGCAACGAGCAGTACTTC. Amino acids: CASSLWTGGNEQYF. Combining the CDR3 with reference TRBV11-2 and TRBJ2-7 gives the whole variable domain EAGVAQSPRYKIIEKRQSVAFWCNPISGHATLYWYQQILGQGPKLLIQFQNNGVVDDSQLPKDRFSAERLKGVDSTLKIQPAKLEDSAVYLCASSLWTGGNEQYFGPGTRLTVT.

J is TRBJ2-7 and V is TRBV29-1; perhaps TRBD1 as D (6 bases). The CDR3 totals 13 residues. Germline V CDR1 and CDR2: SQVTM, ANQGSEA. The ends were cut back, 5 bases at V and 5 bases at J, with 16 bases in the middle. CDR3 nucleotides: TGCAGCGTTCGTGGGACAAGGGCCGACGAGCAGTACTTC. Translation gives CSVRGTRADEQYF.